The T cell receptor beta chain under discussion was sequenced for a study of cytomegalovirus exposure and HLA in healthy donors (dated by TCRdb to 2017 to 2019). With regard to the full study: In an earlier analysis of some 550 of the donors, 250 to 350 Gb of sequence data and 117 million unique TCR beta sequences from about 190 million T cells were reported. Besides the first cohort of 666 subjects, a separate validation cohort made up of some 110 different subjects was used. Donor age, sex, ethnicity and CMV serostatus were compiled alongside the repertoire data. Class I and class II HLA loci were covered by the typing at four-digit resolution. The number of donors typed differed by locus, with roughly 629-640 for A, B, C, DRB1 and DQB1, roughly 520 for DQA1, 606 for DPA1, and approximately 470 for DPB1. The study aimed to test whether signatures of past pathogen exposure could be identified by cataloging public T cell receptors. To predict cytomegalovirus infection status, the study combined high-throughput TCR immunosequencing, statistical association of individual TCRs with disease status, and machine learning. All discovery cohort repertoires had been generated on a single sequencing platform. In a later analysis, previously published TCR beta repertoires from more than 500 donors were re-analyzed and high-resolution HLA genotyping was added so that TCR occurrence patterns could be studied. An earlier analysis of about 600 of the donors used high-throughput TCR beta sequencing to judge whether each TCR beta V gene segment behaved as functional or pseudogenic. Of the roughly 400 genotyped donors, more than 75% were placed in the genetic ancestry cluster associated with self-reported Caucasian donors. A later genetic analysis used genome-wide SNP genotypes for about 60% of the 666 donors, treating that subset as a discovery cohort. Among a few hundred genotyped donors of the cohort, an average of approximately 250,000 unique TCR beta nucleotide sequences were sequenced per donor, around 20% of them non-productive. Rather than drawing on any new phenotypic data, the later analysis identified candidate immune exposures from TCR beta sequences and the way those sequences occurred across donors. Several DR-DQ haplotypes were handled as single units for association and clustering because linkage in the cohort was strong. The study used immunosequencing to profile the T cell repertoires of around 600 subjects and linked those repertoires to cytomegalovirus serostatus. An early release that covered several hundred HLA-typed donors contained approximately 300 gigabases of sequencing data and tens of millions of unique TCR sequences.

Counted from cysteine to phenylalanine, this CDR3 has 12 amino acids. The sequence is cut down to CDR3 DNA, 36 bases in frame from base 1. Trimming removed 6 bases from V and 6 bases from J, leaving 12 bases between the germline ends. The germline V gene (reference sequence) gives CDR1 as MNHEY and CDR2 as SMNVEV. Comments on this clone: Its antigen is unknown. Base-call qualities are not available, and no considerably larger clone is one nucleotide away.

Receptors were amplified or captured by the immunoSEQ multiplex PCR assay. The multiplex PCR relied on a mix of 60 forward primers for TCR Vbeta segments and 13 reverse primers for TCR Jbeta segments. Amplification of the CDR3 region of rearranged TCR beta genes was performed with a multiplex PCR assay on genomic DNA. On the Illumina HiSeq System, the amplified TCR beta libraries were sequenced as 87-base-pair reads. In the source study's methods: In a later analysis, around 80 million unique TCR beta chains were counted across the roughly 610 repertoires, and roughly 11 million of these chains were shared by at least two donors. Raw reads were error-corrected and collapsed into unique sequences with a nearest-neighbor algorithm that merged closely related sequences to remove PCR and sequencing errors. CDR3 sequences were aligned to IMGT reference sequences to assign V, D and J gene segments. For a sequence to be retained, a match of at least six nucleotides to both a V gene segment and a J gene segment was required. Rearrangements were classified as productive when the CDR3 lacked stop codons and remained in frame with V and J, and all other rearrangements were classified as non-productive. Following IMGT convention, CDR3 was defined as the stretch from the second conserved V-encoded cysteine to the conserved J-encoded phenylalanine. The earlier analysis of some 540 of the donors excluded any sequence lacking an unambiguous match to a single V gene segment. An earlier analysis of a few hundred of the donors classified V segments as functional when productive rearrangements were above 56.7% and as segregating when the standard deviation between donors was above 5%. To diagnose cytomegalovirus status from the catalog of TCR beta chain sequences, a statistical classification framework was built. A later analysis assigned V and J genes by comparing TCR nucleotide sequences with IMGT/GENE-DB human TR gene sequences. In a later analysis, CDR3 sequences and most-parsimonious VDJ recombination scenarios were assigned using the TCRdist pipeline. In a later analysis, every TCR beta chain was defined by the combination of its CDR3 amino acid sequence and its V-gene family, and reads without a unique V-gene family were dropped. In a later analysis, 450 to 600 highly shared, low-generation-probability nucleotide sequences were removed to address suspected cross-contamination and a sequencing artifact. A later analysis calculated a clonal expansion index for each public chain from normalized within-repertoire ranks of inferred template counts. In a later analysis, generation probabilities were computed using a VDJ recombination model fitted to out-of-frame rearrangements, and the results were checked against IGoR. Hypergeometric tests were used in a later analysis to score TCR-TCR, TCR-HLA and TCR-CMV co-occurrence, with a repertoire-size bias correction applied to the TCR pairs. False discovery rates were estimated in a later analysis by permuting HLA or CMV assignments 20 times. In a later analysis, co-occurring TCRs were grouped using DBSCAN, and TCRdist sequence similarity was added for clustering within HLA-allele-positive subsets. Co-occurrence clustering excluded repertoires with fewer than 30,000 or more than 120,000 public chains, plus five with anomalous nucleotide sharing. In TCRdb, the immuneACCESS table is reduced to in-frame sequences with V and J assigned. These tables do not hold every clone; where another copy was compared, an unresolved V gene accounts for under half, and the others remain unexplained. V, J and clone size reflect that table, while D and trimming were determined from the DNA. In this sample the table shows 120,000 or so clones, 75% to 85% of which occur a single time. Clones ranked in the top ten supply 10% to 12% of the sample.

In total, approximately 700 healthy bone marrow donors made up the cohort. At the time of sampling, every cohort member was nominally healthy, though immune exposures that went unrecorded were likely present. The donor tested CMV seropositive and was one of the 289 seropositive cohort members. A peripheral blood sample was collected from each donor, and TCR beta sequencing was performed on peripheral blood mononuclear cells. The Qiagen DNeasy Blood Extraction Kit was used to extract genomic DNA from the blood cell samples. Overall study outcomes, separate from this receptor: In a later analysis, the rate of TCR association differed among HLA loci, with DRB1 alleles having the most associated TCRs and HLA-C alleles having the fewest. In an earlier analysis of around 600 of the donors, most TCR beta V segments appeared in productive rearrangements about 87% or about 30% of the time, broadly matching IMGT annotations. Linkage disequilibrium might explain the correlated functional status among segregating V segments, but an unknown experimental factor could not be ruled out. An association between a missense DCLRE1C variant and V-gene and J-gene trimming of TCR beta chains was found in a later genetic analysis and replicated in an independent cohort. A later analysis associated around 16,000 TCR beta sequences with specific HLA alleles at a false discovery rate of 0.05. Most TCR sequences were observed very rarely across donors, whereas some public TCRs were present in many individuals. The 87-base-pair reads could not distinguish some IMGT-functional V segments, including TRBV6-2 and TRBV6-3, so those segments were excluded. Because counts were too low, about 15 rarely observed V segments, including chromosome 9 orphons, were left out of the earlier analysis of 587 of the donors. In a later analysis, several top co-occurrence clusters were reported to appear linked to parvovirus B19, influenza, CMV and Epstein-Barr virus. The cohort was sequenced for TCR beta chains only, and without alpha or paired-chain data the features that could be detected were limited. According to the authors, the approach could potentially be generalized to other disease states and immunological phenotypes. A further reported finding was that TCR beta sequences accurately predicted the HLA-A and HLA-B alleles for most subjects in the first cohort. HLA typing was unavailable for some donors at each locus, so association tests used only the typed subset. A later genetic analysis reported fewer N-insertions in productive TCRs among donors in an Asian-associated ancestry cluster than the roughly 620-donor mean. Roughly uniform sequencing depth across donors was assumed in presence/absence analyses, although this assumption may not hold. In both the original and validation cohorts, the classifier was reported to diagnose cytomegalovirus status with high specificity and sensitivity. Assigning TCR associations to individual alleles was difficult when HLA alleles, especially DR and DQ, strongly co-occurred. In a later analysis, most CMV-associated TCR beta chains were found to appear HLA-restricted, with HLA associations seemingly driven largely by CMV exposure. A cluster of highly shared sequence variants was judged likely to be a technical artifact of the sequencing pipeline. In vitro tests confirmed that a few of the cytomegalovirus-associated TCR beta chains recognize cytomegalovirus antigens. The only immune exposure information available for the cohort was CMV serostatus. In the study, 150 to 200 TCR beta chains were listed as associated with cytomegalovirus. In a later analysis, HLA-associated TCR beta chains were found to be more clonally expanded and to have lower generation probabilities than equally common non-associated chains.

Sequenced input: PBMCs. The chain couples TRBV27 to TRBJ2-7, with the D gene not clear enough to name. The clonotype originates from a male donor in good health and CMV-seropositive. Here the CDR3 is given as CASSDISREQYF. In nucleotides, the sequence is TGTGCCAGCAGCGACATCAGTCGCGAGCAGTACTTC.